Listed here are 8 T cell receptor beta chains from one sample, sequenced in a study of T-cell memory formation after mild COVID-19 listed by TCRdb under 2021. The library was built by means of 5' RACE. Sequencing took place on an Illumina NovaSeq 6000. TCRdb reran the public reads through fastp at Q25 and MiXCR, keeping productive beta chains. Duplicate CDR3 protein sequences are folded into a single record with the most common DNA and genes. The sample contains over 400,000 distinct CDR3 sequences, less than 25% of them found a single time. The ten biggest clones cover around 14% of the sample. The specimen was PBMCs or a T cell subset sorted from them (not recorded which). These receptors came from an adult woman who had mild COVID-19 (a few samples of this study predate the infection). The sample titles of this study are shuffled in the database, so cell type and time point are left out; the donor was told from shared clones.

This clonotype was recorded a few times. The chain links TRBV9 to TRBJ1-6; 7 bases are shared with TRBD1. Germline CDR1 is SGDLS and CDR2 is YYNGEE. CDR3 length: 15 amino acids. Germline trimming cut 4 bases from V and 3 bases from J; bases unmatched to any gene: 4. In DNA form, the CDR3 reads TGTGCCAGCAGCCCCAGGGACAGCTATAATTCACCCCTCCACTTT. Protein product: CASSPRDSYNSPLHF.

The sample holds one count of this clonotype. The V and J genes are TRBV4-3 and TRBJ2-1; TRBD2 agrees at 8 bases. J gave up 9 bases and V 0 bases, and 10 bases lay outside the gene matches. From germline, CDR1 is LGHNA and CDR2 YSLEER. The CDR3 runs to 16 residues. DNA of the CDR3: TGCGCCAGCAGCCAAGATGGCCTAGCGGGCTATGGTGAGCAGTTCTTC. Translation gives CASSQDGLAGYGEQFF.

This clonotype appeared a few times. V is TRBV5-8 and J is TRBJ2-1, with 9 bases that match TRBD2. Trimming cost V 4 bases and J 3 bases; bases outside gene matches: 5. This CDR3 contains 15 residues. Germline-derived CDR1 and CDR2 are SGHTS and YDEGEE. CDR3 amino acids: CASSAGTSSYNEQFF. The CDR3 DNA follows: TGTGCCAGCAGCGCCGGGACTAGCAGCTACAATGAGCAGTTCTTC.

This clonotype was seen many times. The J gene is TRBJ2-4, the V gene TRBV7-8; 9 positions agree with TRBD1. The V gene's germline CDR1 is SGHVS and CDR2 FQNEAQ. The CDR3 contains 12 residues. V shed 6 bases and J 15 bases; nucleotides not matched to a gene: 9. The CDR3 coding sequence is TGTGCCAGCAGTAAGGACAGGGGCGATCTGTACTTC. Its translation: CASSKDRGDLYF.

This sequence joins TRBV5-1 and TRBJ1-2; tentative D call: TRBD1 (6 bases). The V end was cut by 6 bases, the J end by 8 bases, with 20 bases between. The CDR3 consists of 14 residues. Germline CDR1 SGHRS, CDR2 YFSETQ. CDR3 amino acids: CASTTAGTSTGYTF. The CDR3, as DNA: TGCGCCAGCACAACCGCCGGGACATCGACCGGCTACACCTTC.

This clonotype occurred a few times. The CDR3 loop is CASATSGGEGQYF. For the CDR3, the DNA is TGTGCCAGCGCCACTAGCGGGGGTGAAGGCCAGTACTTC. The chain couples TRBV3-1 to TRBJ2-5, with TRBD2 matching over 11 bases. This CDR3 is built from 13 residues. With V trimmed by 8 bases and J by 10 bases, 9 bases remained unmatched. Germline values: CDR1 LGHDT, CDR2 YNNKEL (reference sequence).

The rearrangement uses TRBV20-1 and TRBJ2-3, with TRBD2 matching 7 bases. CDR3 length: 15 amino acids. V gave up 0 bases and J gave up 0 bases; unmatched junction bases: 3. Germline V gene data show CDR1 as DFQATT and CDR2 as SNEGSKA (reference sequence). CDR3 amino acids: CSARDWGGSTDTQYF. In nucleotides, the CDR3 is TGCAGTGCTAGAGACTGGGGGGGTAGCACAGATACGCAGTATTTT.

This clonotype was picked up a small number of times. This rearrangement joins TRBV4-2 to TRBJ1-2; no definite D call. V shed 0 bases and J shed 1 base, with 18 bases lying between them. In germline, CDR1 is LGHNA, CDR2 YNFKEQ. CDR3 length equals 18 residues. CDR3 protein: CASSQELAQLLLNYGYTF. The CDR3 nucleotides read TGTGCCAGCAGCCAAGAATTGGCACAACTTCTTCTTAACTATGGCTACACCTTC.